These T cell receptor beta chains were read from a single sample in a study of CD4 T cell repertoires in COVID-19. Only in-frame clones appear in the TCRdb table, and some are missing; sequencing was by immunoSEQ multiplex PCR. The sample carries about 22,000 clones, around nine tenths recorded once. The specimen comprised central memory CD4+ T cells from blood, sampled before the COVID-19 pandemic. These receptors were obtained from a human donor who had COVID-19. Each CDR3 is given with its conserved first and last residue. The D gene is left open where the match is weak. A row's size may be missing; if present it is once, few, many or a size class.

>-|TRBJ1-3|TRBD1|TRBV28|13
TGTGCCACCGAGACAGGGATCGGAAACACCATATATTTT
CATETGIGNTIYF
>-|TRBJ1-6|TRBD1|TRBV10-2|14
TGCGCCAGCAAGGCACAGGGGGTAGATTCACCCCTCCACTTT
CASKAQGVDSPLHF
>-|TRBJ2-3|-|TRBV10-2|14
TGCGCCAGCAGTGAGGCGGGGCGGGGAGATACGCAGTATTTT
CASSEAGRGDTQYF
>-|TRBJ1-6|TRBD1|TRBV9|16
TGTGCCAGCAGCGTAGAACCTGGGACAGGGGATTCACCCCTCCACTTT
CASSVEPGTGDSPLHF
>few|TRBJ2-1|-|TRBV28|16
TGTGCCAGCAGATCAGCGGGCCCTAGCTCCTACAATGAGCAGTTCTTC
CASRSAGPSSYNEQFF
>once|TRBJ1-1|TRBD1|TRBV6-5|14
TGTGCCAGCGGACAGGGGGTTATGAACACTGAAGCTTTCTTT
CASGQGVMNTEAFF
>once|TRBJ1-6|-|TRBV5-1|15
TGCGCCAGCAGCTTGGGGGTCGCGGCAAGTTCACCCCTCCACTTT
CASSLGVAASSPLHF
>-|TRBJ1-1|-|TRBV29-1|14
TGCAGCGCCCTAGAGAGGTCCCCCTACACTGAAGCTTTCTTT
CSALERSPYTEAFF
>-|TRBJ1-6|-|TRBV6-1|12
TGTGCCAGCAGTGGAGATAATTCACCCCTCCACTTT
CASSGDNSPLHF
>-|TRBJ2-3|-|TRBV11-2|15
TGTGCCAGCAGCTTAGTCTTCCGGAGGTCAGATACGCAGTATTTT
CASSLVFRRSDTQYF
>-|TRBJ2-5|-|TRBV5-4|15
TGTGCCAGCAGCTTCGGATGGGGGGACCAAGAGACCCAGTACTTC
CASSFGWGDQETQYF
>once|TRBJ2-7|-|TRBV14|14
TGTGCCAGCAGCCAAGATCTTGCGGCCCCCGAGCAGTACTTC
CASSQDLAAPEQYF
>-|TRBJ2-1|-|TRBV5-1|14
TGCGCCAGCAGCCAACCAAACGGTCACAATGAGCAGTTCTTC
CASSQPNGHNEQFF
>-|TRBJ1-5|-|TRBV18|15
TGTGCCAGCTCACCACGGGAGGGAAGCAATCAGCCCCAGCATTTT
CASSPREGSNQPQHF
>-|TRBJ1-2|TRBD1|TRBV9|16
TGTGCCAGCAGCCCGAAGCCGGGACAGGGGGCCGGTGGCTACACCTTC
CASSPKPGQGAGGYTF
>-|TRBJ1-4|TRBD1|TRBV4-2|15
TGTGCCAGCAGCCAAGTCGGGACAGGCGGTGAAAAACTGTTTTTT
CASSQVGTGGEKLFF
>-|TRBJ2-5|TRBD2|TRBV28|18
TGTGCCAGCAGCCCGACCGGGTGGCGGGGGGAGGGTCAAGAGACCCAGTACTTC
CASSPTGWRGEGQETQYF
>-|TRBJ2-3|-|TRBV11-3|15
TGTGCCAGCAGCTTGAGCGGTCCTACGTCAGATACGCAGTATTTT
CASSLSGPTSDTQYF
>once|TRBJ2-6|TRBD1|TRBV4-1|19
TGCGCCAGCAGCCAAGACCCGGGACAGGGGAGCTCTGGGGCCAACGTCCTGACTTTC
CASSQDPGQGSSGANVLTF
>-|TRBJ2-7|TRBD1|TRBV5-1|15
TGCGCCAGCAGCTCGACAGGGGGCTCTTCCTACGAGCAGTACTTC
CASSSTGGSSYEQYF
>-|TRBJ2-5|-|TRBV5-6|14
TGTGCCAGCAGCCCTCCGGGACTGCGAGAGACCCAGTACTTC
CASSPPGLRETQYF
>-|TRBJ2-1|-|TRBV5-1|14
TGCGCCAGCAGCTTACTGGGGCTAGGGAATGAGCAGTTCTTC
CASSLLGLGNEQFF
>few|TRBJ1-2|TRBD1|TRBV6-1|14
TGTGCCAGCAGTGAAGTAGGGACAGGGAATGGCTACACCTTC
CASSEVGTGNGYTF
>-|TRBJ1-3|-|TRBV6-1|15
TGTGCCAGCAGTGCAGGGGTGCCAGCTGGAAACACCATATATTTT
CASSAGVPAGNTIYF
>-|TRBJ2-7|-|TRBV5-4|13
TGTGCCAGCAGCTTCCGTCTCGCCCAGGAGCAGTACTTC
CASSFRLAQEQYF
>-|TRBJ1-2|TRBD1|TRBV11-3|17
TGTGCCAGCAGCCTACGGACCGGGACAGGGACCTACTATGGCTACACCTTC
CASSLRTGTGTYYGYTF
>-|TRBJ1-1|TRBD1|TRBV6-1|13
TGTGCCAGCAGAGATCGACAGGGTGAGGAAGCTTTCTTT
CASRDRQGEEAFF
>-|TRBJ1-5|-|TRBV6-1|14
TGTGCCAGCAGTGAAGCGAGGGTGGCGGGGCCCCAGCATTTT
CASSEARVAGPQHF
>-|TRBJ1-5|-|TRBV7-9|16
TGTGCCAGCAGCTTAGGTCAGGGTTATAGCAATCAGCCCCAGCATTTT
CASSLGQGYSNQPQHF
>-|TRBJ2-3|TRBD2|TRBV9|15
TGTGCCAGCAGCGTGAGACTAGCGGGGGCCGATACGCAGTATTTT
CASSVRLAGADTQYF
>-|TRBJ2-1|TRBD2|TRBV5-6|18
TGTGCCAGCAGCTTGGCCACCAACGGTCTAGCGGCCACCCTTGAGCAGTTCTTC
CASSLATNGLAATLEQFF
>once|TRBJ2-3|TRBD1|TRBV28|18
TGTGCCAGCAACACAGGGGTAGGGCCCTTTCGCAGCACAGATACGCAGTATTTT
CASNTGVGPFRSTDTQYF
>-|TRBJ2-7|-|TRBV2|13
TGTGCCAGCAGCAAGGACAGCTTCTACGAGCAGTACTTC
CASSKDSFYEQYF
>-|TRBJ2-3|-|TRBV29-1|12
TGCAGCGTTAGGAGGGACACAGATACGCAGTATTTT
CSVRRDTDTQYF
>-|TRBJ1-4|-|TRBV10-3|16
TGTGCCATCAGTGAGTCTAACTCGGGGGTGAATGAAAAACTGTTTTTT
CAISESNSGVNEKLFF
>once|TRBJ2-1|TRBD2|TRBV10-2|14
TGCGCCAGCAGGAGGGAGGGCGCCTACAATGAGCAGTTCTTC
CASRREGAYNEQFF
>-|TRBJ2-3|TRBD2|TRBV5-1|13
TGCGCCAGCACGGCGGGGGGCACAGATACGCAGTATTTT
CASTAGGTDTQYF
>-|TRBJ1-4|-|TRBV6-1|12
TGTGCCAGCACGACAGTCGGTGAAAAACTGTTTTTT
CASTTVGEKLFF
>-|TRBJ2-7|-|TRBV27|16
TGTGCCAGCAGTTTATGGGCCCGGGACACCTCCTACGAGCAGTACTTC
CASSLWARDTSYEQYF
>-|TRBJ2-3|TRBD2|TRBV9|19
TGTGCCAGCAGCCCAGCGAGACTAGCGGTCGGCACTAGCACAGATACGCAGTATTTT
CASSPARLAVGTSTDTQYF
>-|TRBJ2-4|-|TRBV21-1|15
TGTGCCAGCAGCAGCCTGGGGGGACTTCAAAACATTCAGTACTTC
CASSSLGGLQNIQYF
>-|TRBJ2-4|-|TRBV30|12
TGTGCCTGGAACGCCGGACAGAGTTTTCAGTACTTC
CAWNAGQSFQYF
>-|TRBJ1-2|-|TRBV28|11
TGTGCCAGCAAGCGGATCTATGGCTACACCTTC
CASKRIYGYTF
>once|TRBJ1-3|-|TRBV19|15
TGTGCCAGTAGTATTGACAGCGTCTCTGGAAACACCATATATTTT
CASSIDSVSGNTIYF
>-|TRBJ2-7|TRBD2|TRBV27|13
TGTGCCAGCTGGGGACTAGCCTCCTACGAGCAGTACTTC
CASWGLASYEQYF
>-|TRBJ2-5|-|TRBV14|15
TGTGCCAGCAGCTCCGATAGTGGGGGCCGGGGGGCCCAGTACTTC
CASSSDSGGRGAQYF
>-|TRBJ2-1|TRBD2|TRBV6-1|16
TGTGCCAGCAGTGCGGGAGGGGGATTCTCCTACAATGAGCAGTTCTTC
CASSAGGGFSYNEQFF
>-|TRBJ1-2|TRBD1|TRBV5-5|14
TGTGCCAGCAGCCCTGGAGGACAGGGTGGTGGCTACACCTTC
CASSPGGQGGGYTF
>-|TRBJ2-7|TRBD1|TRBV6-5|14
TGTGCCAGCAGTGACAACAGGGGGAACTACGAGCAGTACTTC
CASSDNRGNYEQYF
>-|TRBJ1-1|-|TRBV5-6|14
TGTGCCAGCAGCTTGGGGGGGGGTTGGACTGAAGCTTTCTTT
CASSLGGGWTEAFF
>-|TRBJ2-3|TRBD1|TRBV2|17
TGTGCCAGCAAATTCTGGGACGGGACAGGGGAATCAGATACGCAGTATTTT
CASKFWDGTGESDTQYF